This entry features one T cell receptor beta chain sequence. Its target is not known. Every donor was a healthy person donating bone marrow. Vbeta (60) and Jbeta (13) primers were used in the PCR. Measured with immunoSEQ multiplex PCR; TCRdb has only the in-frame clones, and not every one. The sample records some 90,000 clones, about 78% being singletons. This sample is drawn from a study of cytomegalovirus exposure and HLA in healthy donors. The study's findings and limits: A later analysis reportedly found fewer N-insertions in an Asian-associated ancestry cluster than the roughly 670-donor mean.

Germline assignment: CDR1 MGHRA and CDR2 YSYEKL. V was shortened by 0 bases and J by 4 bases, with 6 bases between the two germline ends. This CDR3 has 13 amino acids. Sequences were obtained from PBMCs. The chain has TRBV4-1 and TRBJ2-5; no firm D call. The receptor's source is a woman aged 40 to 49 in good health and CMV-seronegative. DNA for the CDR3: TGCGCCAGCAGCCAAGAATCTCCAGAGACCCAGTACTTC. Protein sequence: CASSQESPETQYF.